This is a list of T cell receptor beta chains from one sample in a study of neurological immune-mediated disorders. MiXCR, run by TCRdb on the 5' RACE reads, gives a single entry per CDR3 protein. Of roughly 50,000 distinct CDR3 sequences in the sample, 25% were seen once. The sequenced sample consisted of PBMCs. All receptors come from a woman in her sixties or seventies in good health. The CDR3 runs from the conserved cysteine through the conserved F or W. D genes are given only for firm matches. Clone size appears in some rows only: once, few, many, or a class for an expanded clone.

TRBJ2-2 | NA | TRBV20-1 | NA | TGCAGTGCTGGTGGGCCCCGCGGCCTAGCTGGGGAGCTGTTTTTT | CSAGGPRGLAGELFF
TRBJ2-2 | few | TRBV10-3 | TRBD1 | TGTGCCATCAGCGCCGGGACAGGGGGCAATCGGGCCGGGGAGCTGTTTTTT | CAISAGTGGNRAGELFF
TRBJ1-1 | few | TRBV5-1 | NA | TGCGCCAGCAGCTTGAGCAGGGGTGGCACTGAAGCTTTCTTT | CASSLSRGGTEAFF
TRBJ1-1 | many | TRBV28 | NA | TGTGCCAGCAGTTACCGCGGGGGCGGGAACACTGAAGCTTTCTTT | CASSYRGGGNTEAFF
TRBJ2-3 | many | TRBV12-3/TRBV12-4 | NA | TGTGCCAGCAGCCCTAGCGCGACAGATACGCAGTATTTT | CASSPSATDTQYF
TRBJ1-3 | many | TRBV15 | NA | TGTGCCACCAGCGACCTTGGGGGACCCTCTGGAAACACCATATATTTT | CATSDLGGPSGNTIYF
TRBJ1-2 | many | TRBV5-1 | NA | TGCGCCAGCAGCCCCGGAACCGGGACAAGATTCGGCTACACCTTC | CASSPGTGTRFGYTF
TRBJ1-4 | few | TRBV5-1 | NA | TGCGCCAGCAGCTTAGGGACTTTTAATGAAAAACTGTTTTTT | CASSLGTFNEKLFF
TRBJ2-2 | once | TRBV5-1 | TRBD1 | TGCGCCAGCAGCTTGGGGACAGGCCAAACCACCGGGGAGCTGTTTTTT | CASSLGTGQTTGELFF
TRBJ1-2 | NA | TRBV2 | NA | TGTGCCAGCGGCAGGGGAACCACTAACTATGGCTACACCTTC | CASGRGTTNYGYTF
TRBJ1-2 | many | TRBV3-1 | TRBD1 | TGTGCCAGCAGCCAAGATCACGGGACAGGGGGTTACTTCAACTATGGCTACACCTTC | CASSQDHGTGGYFNYGYTF
TRBJ2-6 | once | TRBV5-8 | TRBD1 | TGTGCCAGCGACAGGGGAAGATCTGGGGCCAACGTCCTGACTTTC | CASDRGRSGANVLTF
TRBJ1-1 | many | TRBV5-1 | NA | TGCGCCAGCAGCGCCTCATTGAACACTGAAGCTTTCTTT | CASSASLNTEAFF
TRBJ1-1 | many | TRBV3-1 | NA | TGTGCCAGCAGCCGCGGAGAATGGGACACTGAAGCTTTCTTT | CASSRGEWDTEAFF
TRBJ2-2 | many | TRBV5-1 | TRBD2 | TGCGCCAGCAGCTTGGGACTAGCAGTGGCCGGGGAGCTGTTTTTT | CASSLGLAVAGELFF
TRBJ2-1 | many | TRBV18 | TRBD2 | TGTGCCAGCTCACCGAAGACTAGCGGGAGTCATGAGCAGTTCTTC | CASSPKTSGSHEQFF
TRBJ2-1 | many | TRBV28 | TRBD2 | TGTGCCAACAGTTTAATAGCGGGGCTATACAATGAGCAGTTCTTC | CANSLIAGLYNEQFF
TRBJ1-4 | many | TRBV20-1 | NA | TGCAGTGCTGGGACATTTGAAAAACTGTTTTTT | CSAGTFEKLFF
TRBJ1-1 | many | TRBV12-3/TRBV12-4 | NA | TGTGCCAGCAGCATAGTGGCAGCAAGCCTGGGCACTGAAGCTTTCTTT | CASSIVAASLGTEAFF
TRBJ1-1 | many | TRBV2 | NA | TGTGCCAGACCCCGGGGGATTAGAACTGAAGCTTTCTTT | CARPRGIRTEAFF
TRBJ2-3 | NA | TRBV20-1 | TRBD1 | TGCAGTGCTAGAGGCCGACAGGGGGCCAGCACAGATACGCAGTATTTT | CSARGRQGASTDTQYF
TRBJ2-7 | NA | TRBV20-1 | TRBD2 | TGCAGTGCTAGAGTTCGGACTAGCGGCTACGAGCAGTACTTC | CSARVRTSGYEQYF
TRBJ2-1 | NA | TRBV7-9 | TRBD2 | TGTGCCAGCAGCCCCATAGCGGGAGGGCCGGGGGAGCAGTTCTTC | CASSPIAGGPGEQFF
TRBJ2-7 | many | TRBV7-2 | TRBD2 | TGTGCCAGCAGCCCCACCGGGACTAGCTATTCCTACGAGCAGTACTTC | CASSPTGTSYSYEQYF
TRBJ2-1 | many | TRBV5-1 | TRBD2 | TGCGCCAGCAGCCCGGGACTAGCGGGAGGCAATGAGCAGTTCTTC | CASSPGLAGGNEQFF
TRBJ2-1 | once | TRBV5-6 | NA | TGTGCCAGCAGCCCCGGGGTTCTCGGTGAGCAGTTCTTC | CASSPGVLGEQFF
TRBJ2-5 | many | TRBV3-1 | NA | TGTGCCAGCAGCCAGCATCCAGGAGGGGAAGAGACCCAGTACTTC | CASSQHPGGEETQYF
TRBJ2-1 | many | TRBV15 | NA | TGTGCCACCAGCAGCCCCGGGAGAGGCACCGGTAATGAGCAGTTCTTC | CATSSPGRGTGNEQFF
TRBJ1-3 | NA | TRBV5-6 | TRBD1 | TGTGCCAGCAGCATCGGGACAGGGGGGACTGGAAACACCATATATTTT | CASSIGTGGTGNTIYF
TRBJ1-3 | many | TRBV5-1 | NA | TGCGCCAGCAGCTTGGACAGCGTCTCTGGAAACACCATATATTTT | CASSLDSVSGNTIYF
TRBJ2-4 | many | TRBV6-5 | NA | TGTGCCAGCCTGAGTCCAGGGGCCAAAAACATTCAGTACTTC | CASLSPGAKNIQYF
TRBJ2-5 | many | TRBV9 | NA | TGTGCCAGCAGCTTAGGCCCTATGGCCTACCAAGAGACCCAGTACTTC | CASSLGPMAYQETQYF
TRBJ2-7 | NA | TRBV5-1 | TRBD1 | TGCGCCAGCAGCTTTACGGGACAGGGGTACGAGCAGTACTTC | CASSFTGQGYEQYF
TRBJ1-1 | NA | TRBV20-1 | NA | TGCAGTGCTAGGAGGAGGCTGAACACTGAAGCTTTCTTT | CSARRRLNTEAFF
TRBJ2-1 | NA | TRBV7-2 | TRBD1 | TGTGCCAGCAGCTTACTGGGACAGGGGGCTTCCTCTGAGCAGTTCTTC | CASSLLGQGASSEQFF
TRBJ2-5 | many | TRBV4-3 | NA | TGCGCCAGCAGCCGGAACCCGGGGCCCGGAGAGACCCAGTACTTC | CASSRNPGPGETQYF
TRBJ1-2 | many | TRBV5-1 | NA | TGCGCCAGCAGCTTGGATCATCGGGGAATCTATGGCTACACCTTC | CASSLDHRGIYGYTF
TRBJ1-1 | few | TRBV25-1 | NA | TGTGCCAGCAGGGGACGGGGGTCTGAAGCTTTCTTT | CASRGRGSEAFF
TRBJ1-6 | few | TRBV11-2 | NA | TGTGCCAGCAGCTTAGATCCCAGGGTTGTTTCCTATAATTCACCCCTCCACTTT | CASSLDPRVVSYNSPLHF
TRBJ1-3 | many | TRBV28 | NA | TGTGCCAGCAAAGGCGGAAACACCATATATTTT | CASKGGNTIYF
TRBJ2-5 | many | TRBV5-1 | NA | TGCGCCAGCAGCCGCATCTCGGAAGGGGAAGAGACCCAGTACTTC | CASSRISEGEETQYF
TRBJ2-4 | NA | TRBV7-2 | TRBD2 | TGTGCCAGCAGCTCGGGACTAGATGCATCCCCAGCCAAAAACATTCAGTACTTC | CASSSGLDASPAKNIQYF
TRBJ1-2 | many | TRBV4-2 | TRBD1 | TGTGCCAGCAGCCAGCGCCGGGACAGAGTGATCGGCTACACCTTC | CASSQRRDRVIGYTF
TRBJ2-7 | many | TRBV3-1 | TRBD2 | TGTGCCAGCAGCCAAGGCCTAGCGGCCTCCTACGAGCAGTACTTC | CASSQGLAASYEQYF
TRBJ2-1 | NA | TRBV20-1 | NA | TGCAGTGCTCCACACTGGTCGCGGGAGTTCTTC | CSAPHWSREFF
TRBJ2-7 | many | TRBV20-1 | TRBD1 | TGCAGTGCGCGGGACAGGAGGGGGTTGTCAGAGCAGTACTTC | CSARDRRGLSEQYF
TRBJ2-7 | many | TRBV6-5 | TRBD2 | TGTGCCAGCAGAGAGCGGGGAGGCGAATACGAGCAGTACTTC | CASRERGGEYEQYF
TRBJ2-2 | NA | TRBV15 | NA | TGTGCCACCAGCACCTCTCCCTCTATAGGAATCGGGGAGCTGTTTTTT | CATSTSPSIGIGELFF
TRBJ2-6 | many | TRBV5-1 | NA | TGCGCCAGCAGCTTGGATACGGGCTCTGGGGCCAACGTCCTGACTTTC | CASSLDTGSGANVLTF
TRBJ2-7 | NA | TRBV5-6 | TRBD2 | TGTGCCAGCAGCAGAGGGGCGGGGGGCGACTCCTACGAGCAGTACTTC | CASSRGAGGDSYEQYF
TRBJ2-5 | many | TRBV6-5 | TRBD2 | TGTGCCAGCAGTTACACCGGGACTAGCGGGAGGGCTAGTGAGACCCAGTACTTC | CASSYTGTSGRASETQYF
TRBJ2-7 | NA | TRBV3-1 | TRBD2 | TGTGCCAGCAGCCGAACGACTAGCGGCTACGAGCAGTACTTC | CASSRTTSGYEQYF
TRBJ1-5 | few | TRBV6-5 | NA | TGTGCCAGCAGTTCCTTGGGGGTAGGCAATCAGCCCCAGCATTTT | CASSSLGVGNQPQHF
TRBJ2-7 | many | TRBV5-1 | NA | TGCGCCAGCAGCCTCGGGACGGACCTTTACGAGCAGTACTTC | CASSLGTDLYEQYF
TRBJ2-5 | NA | TRBV11-3 | NA | TGTGCCAGCAGCTTTGCACGGGGAGTAGAGACCCAGTACTTC | CASSFARGVETQYF
TRBJ1-1 | many | TRBV7-9 | NA | TGTGCCAGCAGCTTTCAGGAGAACACTGAAGCTTTCTTT | CASSFQENTEAFF
TRBJ2-3 | many | TRBV5-1 | NA | TGCGCCAGCAGCTTGGAAGAAGCGACAGATACGCAGTATTTT | CASSLEEATDTQYF
TRBJ2-1 | many | TRBV20-1 | TRBD2 | TGCAGTGCTAGGTCTCGGAGGGCGGGAGGCTACAATGAGCAGTTCTTC | CSARSRRAGGYNEQFF
TRBJ2-4 | many | TRBV6-2/TRBV6-3 | NA | TGTGCCAGCAGAAAGACTCCTGGCCGCGAAAACATTCAGTACTTC | CASRKTPGRENIQYF